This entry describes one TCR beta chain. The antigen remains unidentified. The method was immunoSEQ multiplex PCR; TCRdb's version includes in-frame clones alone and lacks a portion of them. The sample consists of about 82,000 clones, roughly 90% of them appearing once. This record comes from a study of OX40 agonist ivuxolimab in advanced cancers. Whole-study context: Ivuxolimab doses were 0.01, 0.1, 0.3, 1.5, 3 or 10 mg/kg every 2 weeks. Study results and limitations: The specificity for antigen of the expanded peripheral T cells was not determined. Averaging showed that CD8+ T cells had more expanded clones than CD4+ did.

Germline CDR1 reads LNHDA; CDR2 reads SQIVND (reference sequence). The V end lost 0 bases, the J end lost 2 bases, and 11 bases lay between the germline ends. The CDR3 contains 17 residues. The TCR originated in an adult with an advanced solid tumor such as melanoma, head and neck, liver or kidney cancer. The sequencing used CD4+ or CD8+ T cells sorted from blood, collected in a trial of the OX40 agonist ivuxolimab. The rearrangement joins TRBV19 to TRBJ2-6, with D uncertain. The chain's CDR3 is CASSIDEALAGANVLTF. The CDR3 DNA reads TGTGCCAGTAGTATAGACGAGGCTTTGGCTGGGGCCAACGTCCTGACTTTC.